These 2 T cell receptor beta chains share one sample of origin, sequenced in a study of post-analysis software for immune sequencing data. Study-level points and caveats: About 5 TRBV segments (TRBV5-6, TRBV5-1 and TRBV20-1 among them) occurred more frequently in patients than in controls.

Libraries were made from TCR beta cDNA, and they carried unique molecular identifiers. In TCRdb, the PCR reads were re-called with MiXCR into one record per CDR3 protein. Counted here are a few hundred thousand distinct CDR3 sequences, around 31% occurring once; the ten biggest clones make up 6%. These receptors have no known antigen. Sequencing used blood. The receptor source for this set is a girl aged 2-17 years with multiple sclerosis.

This clonotype occurred a few times. The V gene is TRBV19, the J gene TRBJ2-1; 8 nucleotides line up with TRBD1. J gave up 9 bases and V 3 bases, and 10 bases lay outside the gene matches. CDR1 and CDR2 (germline): LNHDA, SQIVND (reference sequence). The CDR3 is 15 residues long. The CDR3 region has the DNA TGTGCCAGTAGTATCGGGCAGGGGGCTGGCGGTGAGCAGTTCTTC. Protein product: CASSIGQGAGGEQFF.

This clonotype was seen once. V is TRBV6-5 and J is TRBJ2-1; 9 nucleotides match TRBD1. J gave up 9 bases and V 2 bases, and 14 bases lay outside the gene matches. Per the germline V gene, CDR1 is MNHEY and CDR2 is SVGAGI. The CDR3 contains 17 residues. This CDR3 reads CASSYMFGQGLRGEQFF. DNA for the CDR3: TGTGCCAGCAGTTACATGTTTGGACAGGGGCTCCGTGGTGAGCAGTTCTTC.